This T cell receptor (beta chain) was captured in a study of T cell responses to AZD1222 COVID-19 vaccine. Findings of the study overall: Variant regions that are unmutated are reportedly the target of nearly half of spike-specific TCRs. Spike-specific TCR breadth and depth went up after people got two AZD1222 doses. Along spike, vaccine-associated CD4 TCRs were found throughout, with dominance at 160-218 and 743-854. It was only after the peak T cell response that any repertoires were sampled.

This CDR3 region has 15 residues. V lost 4 bases and J 9 bases, leaving 16 bases between the germline ends. Germline V gene data show CDR1 as SGHAT and CDR2 as FQNNGV. Notes on this clone: Its target is not known.

Libraries were prepared by immunoSEQ multiplex PCR; TCRdb keeps only in-frame clonotypes and omits some of them. This sample has 95,000 to 100,000 clones; 87% occur once, and the top ten carry about 17%. The TCR was taken from an adult in good health. The chain links TRBV11-2 to TRBJ1-6; D might be TRBD1 (5 bases). Specimen: peripheral blood, collected on day 0 of AZD1222 vaccination. CDR3 residues: CASSSLGPTTSPLHF. As DNA, the CDR3 is TGTGCCAGCAGCTCCCTGGGACCGACGACTTCACCCCTCCACTTT.